This passage covers 17 T cell receptor beta chains from one sample sequenced in a study of spatial heterogeneity in lung cancer. Time point denoted: sample taken at primary tumor resection. The authors sequenced whole RNA from tumor, nontumor lung or frozen PBMC without sorting. TCRdb ran MiXCR on the 5' RACE reads and lists one entry per CDR3 protein. The sample lists roughly 48,000 distinct CDR3 sequences; less than 5.5% were seen once. This specimen consisted of PBMCs, obtained at surgery. The receptors come from a male donor with early-stage non-small cell lung cancer.

The chain uses TRBV20-1 and TRBJ2-3; perhaps TRBD2 as D (6 bases). Germline loops: CDR1 DFQATT, CDR2 SNEGSKA (reference sequence). The CDR3 consists of 13 residues. The ends were cut back, 5 bases at V and 0 bases at J, with 9 bases in the middle. CDR3 sequence reads: CSADGGSTDTQYF. Here the CDR3 DNA reads TGCAGTGCTGACGGGGGTAGCACAGATACGCAGTATTTT.

Many counts were recorded for this clonotype. The chain is built from TRBV7-2 and TRBJ2-3, with 8 nucleotides matching TRBD1. The CDR3 totals 15 residues. CDR1 is SGHTA and CDR2 is FQGNSA in the germline V gene. Trimming removed 3 bases from V and 1 base from J; junction bases left unmatched: 3. CDR3 sequence (DNA): TGTGCCAGCAGCTTTTACAGGGGGGGCACAGATACGCAGTATTTT. This translates into CASSFYRGGTDTQYF.

This clonotype was detected ten times or more. V and J are TRBV11-2 and TRBJ2-7; 9 bases line up with TRBD1. Germline loops: CDR1 SGHAT, CDR2 FQNNGV. The CDR3 spans 17 residues. Losses at the gene ends were 5 bases for V and 7 bases for J; bases not matched to a gene: 18. The CDR3 DNA follows: TGTGCCAGCAGCATGGGACAGGGAAGGGGTGGCCTATTGGAGCAGTACTTC. Its protein product is CASSMGQGRGGLLEQYF.

The chain is built from TRBV6-5 and TRBJ2-5, with D possibly matching TRBD1 (5 bases). V lost 0 bases and J 2 bases, leaving 13 bases between the germline ends. Germline V gene sequence: CDR1 MNHEY, CDR2 SVGAGI. This CDR3 has 16 amino acids. The CDR3 nucleotides are TGTGCCAGCAGTTACTCGTGGGGCCGTAGGCAAGAGACCCAGTACTTC. This codes for CASSYSWGRRQETQYF.

This clonotype was detected ten times or more. The rearrangement links TRBV3-1 to TRBJ2-2; a weak D match, TRBD1 (5 bases). From germline, CDR1 is LGHDT and CDR2 YNNKEL (reference sequence). This CDR3 comprises 14 residues. Trimming pared 3 bases from V and 6 bases from J, leaving 11 bases between. For the CDR3, the DNA is TGTGCCAGCAGCCACACGCCAGGGTCCGGGGAGCTGTTTTTT. It encodes CASSHTPGSGELFF.

This clonotype was counted between two and nine times. The chain combines TRBV20-1 with TRBJ2-2; D may be TRBD1 or TRBD2 (6 bases each). The CDR3 is 16 amino acids. Germline V gene lookup returns CDR1 DFQATT and CDR2 SNEGSKA (reference sequence). Trimming removed 7 bases at V and 2 bases at J, with 20 bases between. The CDR3 DNA reads TGCAGTGTCTCGGGGGCGAGCGCCACCAACACCGGGGAGCTGTTTTTT. It encodes CSVSGASATNTGELFF.

Many counts were recorded for this clonotype. The rearrangement joins TRBV4-1 to TRBJ2-1; TRBD2 matches at 9 bases. The V segment lost 4 bases and the J segment 5 bases; nucleotides outside the gene matches: 9. The CDR3 consists of 16 residues. Germline-derived CDR1 and CDR2 are MGHRA and YSYEKL. In DNA form, the CDR3 reads TGCGCCAGCAGCCCCCTTGGTAGCGGGAGTAACAATGAGCAGTTCTTC. It specifies CASSPLGSGSNNEQFF.

This clonotype was seen a few times. V is TRBV20-1 and J is TRBJ1-6; 8 bases line up with TRBD1. CDR3 length: 14 residues. Unmatched junction bases numbered 4, after V lost 5 bases and J lost 4 bases. Germline CDR1 reads DFQATT; CDR2 reads SNEGSKA (reference sequence). The DNA of the CDR3 is TGCAGTGCTCCAACAGGGGGTTATAATTCACCCCTCCACTTT. Translated: CSAPTGGYNSPLHF.

This clonotype was counted ten times or more. V usage is TRBV20-1 and J usage is TRBJ2-5, with unresolved D. CDR3 length: 12 residues. Germline V CDR1 and CDR2: DFQATT, SNEGSKA (reference sequence). V shed 2 bases and J shed 5 bases, with 9 bases lying between them. The CDR3 nucleotides read TGCAGTGCTAGATACAGCGCGGAGACCCAGTACTTC. This translates into CSARYSAETQYF.

In DNA, the CDR3 is TGTGCCAGTAGTCCGGGACTTCAGCCCCAGCATTTT. Translation gives CASSPGLQPQHF. The chain links TRBV19 to TRBJ1-5; D possibly corresponds to TRBD1 (5 bases). The V and J ends lost 5 bases and 6 bases respectively, with 8 bases between them. Germline assignment: CDR1 LNHDA and CDR2 SQIVND (reference sequence). The CDR3 has 12 amino acids.

A word on this clonotype: One junction end does not reproduce the germline sequence, and a read error may be involved. CDR3 protein: CANSPGSSPYEQYF. The CDR3 nucleotides read TGTGCCAACAGCCCCGGGAGCAGCCCCTACGAGCAGTACTTC. The chain carries TRBV7-9 and TRBJ2-7; D might be TRBD2 (6 bases). Germline CDR1 reads SEHNR; CDR2 reads FQNEAQ (reference sequence). CDR3 size: 14 residues.

In this sample, this clonotype turned up many times. The chain uses TRBV7-6 and TRBJ2-1; TRBD1 aligns across 11 bases. The CDR3 length is 16 residues. CDR1 SGHVS and CDR2 FNYEAQ come from the germline V gene. With V trimmed by 5 bases and J by 2 bases, 5 bases remained unmatched. CDR3 in amino acids: CASSPGTGGTYNEQFF. DNA for the CDR3: TGTGCCAGCAGCCCAGGGACAGGGGGGACCTACAATGAGCAGTTCTTC.

The table lists this clonotype with many counts. The rearrangement uses TRBV27 and TRBJ2-3; 9 bases are a match to TRBD2. The CDR3 contains 14 residues. Germline loops: CDR1 MNHEY, CDR2 SMNVEV (reference sequence). Trimming took 5 bases from V and 3 from J; bases not matched to a gene: 3. The CDR3 DNA sequence: TGTGCCAGCAGTCTAGCGGGATTTACAGATACGCAGTATTTT. It specifies CASSLAGFTDTQYF.

This clonotype was detected many times. The chain couples TRBV19 to TRBJ2-6, with D unclear. The V gene lost 7 bases and the J gene lost 0 bases, with 4 bases spanning the gap. The CDR3 spans 13 residues. Per the germline V gene, CDR1 is LNHDA and CDR2 is SQIVND (reference sequence). CDR3 sequence: CASISSGANVLTF. The CDR3 nucleotides are TGTGCCAGTATAAGCTCTGGGGCCAACGTCCTGACTTTC.

This clonotype was detected ten times or more. This sequence joins TRBV29-1 and TRBJ2-7; tentatively, D is TRBD2 (6 bases). V lost 6 bases and J lost 1, with 7 bases in between. Germline V gene data show CDR1 as SQVTM and CDR2 as ANQGSEA. CDR3 length: 11 amino acids. CDR3 in amino acids: CSVRGSYEQYF. The CDR3 DNA is TGCAGCGTACGGGGGTCCTACGAGCAGTACTTC.

The CDR3 DNA follows: TGTGCCAGCAGCGTACGTAACACCGGGGAGCTGTTTTTT. This codes for CASSVRNTGELFF. The rearrangement links TRBV13 to TRBJ2-2, with unresolved D. Germline CDR1 reads PRHDT; CDR2 reads FYEKMQ (reference sequence). V lost 5 bases, J lost 2 bases, and 6 bases lay in between. The CDR3 is 13 amino acids.

The sample holds a few counts of this clonotype. V is TRBV5-6 and J is TRBJ1-4; the D is unclear. Looked up from germline, CDR1 is SGHDT and CDR2 is YYEEEE. V was pared by 4 bases and J by 0 bases, with 13 bases between. This CDR3 spans 16 amino acids. The CDR3 region is CASSLGYAATNEKLFF. Here the CDR3 DNA reads TGTGCCAGCAGCCTGGGGTATGCAGCAACTAATGAAAAACTGTTTTTT. Looking up the rest from reference TRBV5-6 and TRBJ1-4 gives the full variable domain: DAGVTQSPTHLIKTRGQQVTLRCSPKSGHDTVSWYQQALGQGPQFIFQYYEEEERQRGNFPDRFSGHQFPNYSSELNVNALLLGDSALYLCASSLGYAATNEKLFFGSGTQLSVL.